This T cell receptor (beta chain) is drawn from a study of blood T cell repertoires in COVID-19 (TCRdb year 2020). For the wider study: Samples from collaborators originated in the United States, Italy and Spain and spanned both the acute and convalescent phases of COVID-19. Where HLA class I and class II types were available, the types were taken from metadata supplied by the sample provider, not from assay-based typing. The repertoires were released in a freely available public database meant as a resource for research on the immune response to SARS-CoV-2. Subjects who had been exposed to COVID-19, were actively infected with it, or had recovered from it provided the deeply sampled blood TCRbeta repertoires that made up the dataset. Samples came from the ongoing ImmuneRACE study (first 160 participants) plus 1,254 subjects from 6 global collaborators. A de-identified subject ID, COVID-19 status, age in years and sex were almost always included in the sample metadata. The material from the prospective study consisted of cDNA or gDNA derived from T cells, B-cell-depleted T cells, or PBMCs.

The CDR3, from cysteine to phenylalanine, totals 15 residues. Only CDR3 DNA remains: 45 bases, in frame from the first base. CDR1 SGHVS and CDR2 FQNEAQ were looked up in the germline V gene. Clipping removes 5 bases from V and 5 bases from J, with 4 as the unmatched junction base count. As concerns this clone: The antigen it recognizes is unknown. Base qualities were left out, and no much larger clone turns up one base away.

The immunoSEQ Assay, a bias-controlled multiplex PCR, was used to amplify TCRbeta CDR3 regions from genomic DNA. The original pipeline was this. The number of nucleated cells in each sample was estimated by amplification of reference gene primers within the assay. To quantify the absolute abundance of each unique TCRbeta CDR3 rearrangement, sequence reads were collapsed and filtered. For each sample, productive Simpson clonality was calculated as the square root of Simpson's diversity index across productive rearrangements. Not all clones reach the TCRdb copy of this immuneACCESS table, which keeps in-frame sequences only. Checked studies attribute under half of the gap to unresolved V genes and leave the rest unexplained. D and trimming were read from the DNA, whereas the V and J calls and clone size are those reported in that table. Within this sample are about 360,000 clones, with around nine tenths of them counted one time only. 2.5% to 3.5% of the sample is in the top ten clones.

The collaborating institutions used their own protocols to collect whole blood in K2EDTA tubes. Collaborator samples were shipped for TCRbeta analysis as frozen whole blood, isolated PBMCs, or DNA extracted from either sample type. Summary of the overall study and its limitations: Clinical and demographic metadata were provided uncurated, with the amount varying by source and participant.

Material for sequencing was peripheral blood. The sequence is built from TRBV7-8 and TRBJ2-3, and TRBD2 matches 13 of the central bases. The receptor was derived from a human donor in a cohort sampled during active COVID-19. The encoded CDR3 is CASSRTSGSLDTQYF. The DNA reads TGTGCCAGCAGCCGGACTAGCGGGAGTTTAGATACGCAGTATTTT.